The clone carrying this T cell receptor (beta chain) was counted between two and nine times. What it binds is not known. Making TCR cDNA involved 5'RACE template switching, which added UMIs and a universal primer site. TCRdb fed the 5' RACE reads into MiXCR, producing one record per CDR3 protein. The sample consists of a few hundred thousand distinct CDR3 sequences, approximately 7% of them appearing once. Germline V gene lookup returns CDR1 LNHDA and CDR2 SQIVND (reference sequence). CDR3 size: 15 residues. Trimming cost V 4 bases and J 5 bases, with 16 bases left between them. This sample was included in a study of T cells after yellow fever vaccination. Study-wide results and limits: Among primary-vaccination clones, most reappeared after the booster, at around 97% for CD4 and roughly 90% for CD8. Abundant bulk-derived clonotypes could contaminate FACS-sorted repertoires. On re-exposure, the response was weaker but peaked faster, at day 5 versus 15.

V is TRBV19 and J is TRBJ2-3; TRBD2 might be the D (6 bases). The clonotype originates from a man younger than 35 who received the YFV17D yellow fever vaccine. Sequenced here: PBMCs, sampled approximately 40 days after the first yellow fever vaccination. The CDR3 DNA reads TGTGCCAGTAGTACCCCCCGTCCCGGGGGAGATACGCAGTATTTT. It codes for CASSTPRPGGDTQYF.